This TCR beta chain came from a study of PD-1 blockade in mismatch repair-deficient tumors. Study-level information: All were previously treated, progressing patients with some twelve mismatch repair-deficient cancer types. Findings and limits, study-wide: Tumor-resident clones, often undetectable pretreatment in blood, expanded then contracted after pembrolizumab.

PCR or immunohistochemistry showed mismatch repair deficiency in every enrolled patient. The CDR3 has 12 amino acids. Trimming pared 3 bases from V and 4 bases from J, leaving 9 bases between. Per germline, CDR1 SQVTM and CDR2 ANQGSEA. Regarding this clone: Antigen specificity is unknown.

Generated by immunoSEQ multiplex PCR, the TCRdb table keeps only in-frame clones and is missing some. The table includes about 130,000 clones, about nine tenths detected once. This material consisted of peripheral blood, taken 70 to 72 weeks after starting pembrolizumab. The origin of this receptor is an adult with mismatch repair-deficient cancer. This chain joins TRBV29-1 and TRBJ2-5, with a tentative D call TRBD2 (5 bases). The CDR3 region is CSVERDGETQYF. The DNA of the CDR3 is TGCAGCGTTGAGAGGGATGGAGAGACCCAGTACTTC.